This passage covers 20 T cell receptor beta chains from one sample sequenced in a study of post-analysis software for immune sequencing data. Their target antigens are unknown. Study findings and constraints: Patients showed TRBV5-6, TRBV5-1 and TRBV20-1 among five TRBV segments more frequent than in controls.

TCR beta cDNA libraries included unique molecular identifiers. Via MiXCR, TCRdb re-called the PCR reads, giving one row per CDR3 protein. Seen here are 150,000 to 200,000 distinct CDR3 sequences, 30% observed once, and the top ten hold more than 1.3%. The sequenced sample was blood. Every receptor here comes from a girl aged 5-17 years with multiple sclerosis.

About this clonotype: A read error may be the cause here, since a much bigger clone is one base away. The chain is built from TRBV9 and TRBJ2-1; D unclear. This CDR3 region has 14 residues. Trimming removed 4 bases from V and 5 bases from J, with 13 bases in between. Germline V gene lookup returns CDR1 SGDLS and CDR2 YYNGEE. The CDR3 protein is CASSMTIRDNEQFF. Here the CDR3 DNA reads TGTGCCAGCAGCATGACAATCCGGGACAATGAGCAGTTCTTC.

With respect to this clonotype: No conserved phenylalanine or tryptophan is present at the end of the CDR3, so a read error is the likely explanation. The chain employs TRBV7-9 and TRBJ2-1; D is uncertain. Germline V gene sequence: CDR1 SEHNR, CDR2 FQNEAQ (reference sequence). This CDR3 contains 13 residues. Trimming removed 3 bases at V and 4 bases at J, with 7 bases between. DNA of the CDR3: TGTGCCAGCAGCTTTCAGGTATACAATGAGCAGTTCTGC. Protein sequence: CASSFQVYNEQFC.

This clonotype was observed at least ten times. V and J are TRBV5-1 and TRBJ2-7, with 7 bases aligning to TRBD1. With 6 bases clipped from V and 3 bases from J, the junction kept 12 bases outside the gene matches. CDR3 length equals 15 residues. Germline CDR1 reads SGHRS; CDR2 reads YFSETQ. In DNA, the CDR3 is TGCGCCAGCAAACAATCCGGGACAGTTCTCTACGAGCAGTACTTC. It encodes CASKQSGTVLYEQYF.

This clonotype was counted many times. This chain links TRBV15 with TRBJ2-3; 12 nucleotides line up with TRBD2. Germline assignment: CDR1 LNHNV and CDR2 YYDKDF (reference sequence). This CDR3 has 15 residues. V gave up 5 bases and J gave up 4 bases; unmatched junction bases: 4. CDR3 sequence: CATSLTSGSPDTQYF. In DNA form, the CDR3 reads TGTGCCACCAGCTTGACTAGCGGGAGCCCAGATACGCAGTATTTT.

This clonotype was counted ten times or more. V is TRBV7-9 and J is TRBJ2-4, with 9 bases lining up with TRBD1. Per germline, CDR1 SEHNR and CDR2 FQNEAQ (reference sequence). V shed 1 base, J shed 6 bases, and the junction held 4 bases outside the gene matches. The CDR3 length is 15 residues. DNA of the CDR3: TGTGCCAGCAGCTTAGAACAGGGGGCGAGAAACATTCAGTACTTC. Amino acid sequence: CASSLEQGARNIQYF.

The chain couples TRBV5-1 to TRBJ2-1; a weak D match, TRBD2 (6 bases). This CDR3 contains 18 residues. Germline loops: CDR1 SGHRS, CDR2 YFSETQ. Trimming cost V 1 base and J 3 bases, with 20 bases left between them. CDR3 sequence (DNA): TGCGCCAGCAGCTTGACTCCAGCGGGCACGACCGACTACAATGAGCAGTTCTTC. Protein: CASSLTPAGTTDYNEQFF.

The rearrangement links TRBV11-2 to TRBJ2-5; D tentatively reads TRBD1 or TRBD2 (5 bases each). Germline V gene lookup returns CDR1 SGHAT and CDR2 FQNNGV. V lost 4 bases and J 5 bases, leaving 17 bases between the germline ends. The CDR3 consists of 15 residues. The CDR3 DNA follows: TGTGCCAGCAGCTCAGCCCCGGGACGTCTGGAGACCCAGTACTTC. Translating gives CASSSAPGRLETQYF.

This clonotype was counted only a few times. This chain connects TRBV12-3 or TRBV12-4 to TRBJ2-5; the match to TRBD2 covers 11 bases. The CDR3 has 16 amino acids. Trimming cost V 3 bases and J 6 bases; bases outside gene matches: 9. CDR3 sequence (DNA): TGTGCCAGCAGTTTGGGGACTAGCGGCGTAAATAAGACCCAGTACTTC. As protein: CASSLGTSGVNKTQYF.

This clonotype was detected ten times or more. The V gene is TRBV7-6, the J gene TRBJ2-5, with 8 bases lining up with TRBD2. The CDR3 loop spans 15 amino acids. Germline CDR1 SGHVS, CDR2 FNYEAQ. Germline trimming cut 5 bases from V and 1 base from J; bases unmatched to any gene: 6. The chain's CDR3 is CASSTASGPQETQYF. In DNA form, the CDR3 reads TGTGCCAGCAGCACCGCTAGCGGGCCCCAAGAGACCCAGTACTTC.

J is TRBJ2-3 and V is TRBV3-1; 8 nucleotides line up with TRBD2. The V and J ends lost 4 bases and 0 bases, in that order; junction bases with no gene match: 9. The CDR3 is 17 residues long. Germline CDR1 reads LGHDT; CDR2 reads YNNKEL (reference sequence). The CDR3 spells CASSLQGLVLSTDTQYF. The CDR3 nucleotides are TGTGCCAGCAGCCTTCAGGGACTAGTTTTAAGCACAGATACGCAGTATTTT.

This clonotype has a count of ten or more. The rearrangement uses TRBV10-3 and TRBJ2-1; D possibly corresponds to TRBD2 (6 bases). Trimming stripped 3 bases from V and 7 bases from J, with 13 bases between. The germline CDR1 and CDR2 sequences are ENHRY and SYGVKD. This CDR3 comprises 14 residues. The CDR3 loop reads CAISDLTRQNEQFF. DNA for the CDR3: TGTGCCATCAGTGACCTGACTAGGCAGAATGAGCAGTTCTTC.

The chain is built from TRBV7-9 and TRBJ1-1; possible D gene TRBD1, 6 bases. The CDR3 runs 15 residues. V was cut by 4 bases and J by 4 bases, with 16 bases left in between. Germline V gives CDR1 SEHNR, CDR2 FQNEAQ (reference sequence). In DNA form, the CDR3 reads TGTGCCAGCAGCTCAACACAGGGTGTCGCCACTGAAGCTTTCTTT. This encodes CASSSTQGVATEAFF.

Concerning this clonotype itself: This CDR3 is missing its conserved last phenylalanine or tryptophan, likely due to a read error. The chain couples TRBV11-2 to TRBJ2-4, with TRBD2 matching over 9 bases. With the DNA end fitting TRBJ2-7 better, the J assignment may be wrong. This CDR3 spans 14 amino acids. In germline, CDR1 is SGHAT, CDR2 FQNNGV. CDR3 nucleotides: TGTGCCAGCAGCTTGGGACTAGCCTCCTACGAGCAGTACTGC. Protein: CASSLGLASYEQYC.

There are a few counts of this clonotype. CDR3 region: CASSQVSRPRGTGELFF. As DNA, the CDR3 is TGTGCCAGCAGCCAAGTATCTAGACCCCGAGGCACCGGGGAGCTGTTTTTT. The V call is TRBV3-1, the J call TRBJ2-2, with D hard to call. The V end was cut by 1 base, the J end by 4 bases, with 16 bases between. The CDR3 is 17 residues long. From germline, CDR1 is LGHDT and CDR2 YNNKEL (reference sequence).

This clonotype came up many times. This chain joins TRBV5-1 and TRBJ1-5, with D hard to call. The CDR3 sequence is 13 residues long. The germline gives CDR1 SGHRS, CDR2 YFSETQ. V was clipped by 4 bases and J by 9 bases, with 14 bases between them. The CDR3 region has the DNA TGCGCCAGCAGCCTTAATACCGGCTGGCCCCAGCATTTT. Translated, it gives CASSLNTGWPQHF. Together with reference TRBV5-1 and TRBJ1-5, the CDR3 gives the full variable domain: KAGVTQTPRYLIKTRGQQVTLSCSPISGHRSVSWYQQTPGQGLQFLFEYFSETQRNKGNFPGRFSGRQFSNSRSEMNVSTLELGDSALYLCASSLNTGWPQHFGDGTRLSIL.

This clonotype came up a few times. V is TRBV27 and J is TRBJ2-1; D ambiguous. The CDR3 totals 12 residues. The V gene's germline CDR1 is MNHEY and CDR2 SMNVEV (reference sequence). Trimming cost V 3 bases and J 7 bases, with 7 bases left between them. CDR3 residues: CASSLKRNEQFF. The CDR3 nucleotides are TGTGCCAGCAGTTTGAAAAGGAATGAGCAGTTCTTC.

Of note for this clonotype: Germline and junction disagree at one end, which may indicate a read error. The rearrangement links TRBV10-3 to TRBJ1-1; D perhaps matches TRBD1 (6 bases). This CDR3 is built from 15 residues. Germline CDR1 and CDR2: ENHRY and SYGVKD. The DNA of the CDR3 is TGTGCCATAAGTGGGGGGGACACGGAGAACACTGAAGCTTTCTTT. It encodes CAISGGDTENTEAFF.

This clonotype was seen many times. This chain joins TRBV20-1 and TRBJ2-1; perhaps D is TRBD1 or TRBD2 (5 bases each). The germline CDR1 and CDR2 sequences are DFQATT and SNEGSKA (reference sequence). Trimming took off 3 bases at V and 7 bases at J, with 19 bases between the two ends. The CDR3 is 15 residues long. CDR3 amino acids: CSARRLMLGANEQFF. The DNA for the CDR3 is TGCAGTGCTAGGAGGTTGATGCTCGGGGCGAATGAGCAGTTCTTC.

The table lists this clonotype with a few counts. The CDR3 DNA reads as TGTGCCAGCTCACCGGGACAGGGGGCGTATGGCTACACCTTC. This translates into CASSPGQGAYGYTF. V is TRBV18 and J is TRBJ1-2, with TRBD1 identical over 12 bases. Germline assignment: CDR1 KGHSH and CDR2 LQKENI. J was trimmed by 5 bases and V by 3 bases; bases with no gene match: 1. This CDR3 has 14 residues.

Written as DNA, the CDR3 is TGTGCCAGCAGTCGCACAGGGGTCGAAGAGACCCAGTACTTC. Amino acid sequence: CASSRTGVEETQYF. The chain is built from TRBV7-6 and TRBJ2-5, with TRBD1 identical over 7 bases. The V segment lost 6 bases and the J segment 3 bases; nucleotides outside the gene matches: 7. Germline CDR1 and CDR2: SGHVS and FNYEAQ. The CDR3 has 14 amino acids.